The 13 T cell receptor beta chains given below trace back to one sample, sequenced in a study of T cells after yellow fever vaccination. TCRdb re-called the 5' RACE reads with MiXCR, one entry per CDR3 protein. This table holds about 320,000 distinct CDR3 sequences, around 7% found once. This sample comprised PBMCs, obtained roughly 47 days after the first yellow fever vaccination. These receptors came from a man between 18 and 29 years old who received the YFV17D yellow fever vaccine.

This chain connects TRBV5-1 to TRBJ1-1; D gene ambiguous. The CDR3 consists of 13 residues. V lost 4 bases to trimming and J lost 2 bases, with 9 bases between them. CDR1 and CDR2 from the germline V gene are SGHRS and YFSETQ. CDR3 DNA sequence: TGCGCCAGCAGCGTAAATCTAAACACTGAAGCTTTCTTT. It translates to CASSVNLNTEAFF.

This chain links TRBV6-1 with TRBJ2-5, with D maybe TRBD1 (6 bases). The germline V and J ends were trimmed by 5 bases and 1 base, with 14 bases remaining between them. The germline CDR1 and CDR2 sequences are MNHNS and SASEGT. The CDR3 runs to 15 residues. The CDR3 DNA reads as TGTGCCAGCAGTCCCACAGGGTTCCCCCAAGAGACCCAGTACTTC. This encodes CASSPTGFPQETQYF.

There are many counts of this clonotype. The genes are TRBV5-1 and TRBJ2-7; 8 bases are shared with TRBD1. Germline V lookup: CDR1 SGHRS, CDR2 YFSETQ. The CDR3 length is 17 residues. Trimming took 0 bases from V and 5 from J; bases not matched to a gene: 13. The CDR3 nucleotides read TGCGCCAGCAGCTTGGCCACCCGAGGGACAGGCTCTAACGAGCAGTACTTC. It encodes CASSLATRGTGSNEQYF.

This clonotype was seen more than once but under ten times. V is TRBV7-2 and J is TRBJ1-1; 7 positions agree with TRBD1. There are 12 residues in the CDR3. V gave up 5 bases and J gave up 10 bases; unmatched junction bases: 7. CDR1 and CDR2 from the germline V gene are SGHTA and FQGNSA. This CDR3 reads CASSPRQGRAFF. The CDR3 DNA sequence: TGTGCCAGCAGCCCGCGACAGGGAAGAGCTTTCTTT.

This clonotype was counted a few times. This rearrangement joins TRBV12-3 or TRBV12-4 to TRBJ1-1; D perhaps matches TRBD1 (5 bases). The CDR3 has 12 residues. V was trimmed by 6 bases and J by 4 bases, leaving 9 bases between them. The CDR3 region is CASRGGTTEAFF. In DNA form, the CDR3 reads TGTGCCAGCAGGGGGGGGACCACTGAAGCTTTCTTT.

A few counts support this clonotype. The chain has TRBV10-3 and TRBJ2-2, with 7 bases fitting TRBD1. Germline CDR1 is ENHRY and CDR2 is SYGVKD. CDR3 length equals 17 residues. V gave up 5 bases and J gave up 4 bases; unmatched junction bases: 13. The chain's CDR3 is CAISSLRQGETTGELFF. In nucleotides, the CDR3 is TGTGCCATCAGTTCTCTCCGACAGGGTGAGACCACCGGGGAGCTGTTTTTT.

In its sample, this clonotype was seen a few times. The chain has TRBV7-2 and TRBJ2-5; TRBD2 agrees at 10 bases. The CDR3 is 14 amino acids. Germline CDR1 is SGHTA and CDR2 is FQGNSA. V lost 6 bases, J lost 5 bases, and 6 bases stayed unmatched. The CDR3: CASRSPGLAETQYF. DNA of the CDR3: TGTGCCAGCAGATCTCCGGGACTAGCGGAGACCCAGTACTTC.

The V call is TRBV2, the J call TRBJ1-2, with 9 bases that match TRBD1. Losses at the gene ends were 6 bases for V and 5 bases for J; bases not matched to a gene: 16. The CDR3 runs 17 residues. Looked up from germline, CDR1 is SNHLY and CDR2 is FYNNEI. This CDR3 reads CASRAGTGIFFEYGYTF. The CDR3 region has the DNA TGTGCCAGCAGAGCCGGGACAGGGATATTTTTCGAGTATGGCTACACCTTC.

This clonotype has just a few counts. This chain joins TRBV6-1 and TRBJ2-3, with D perhaps being TRBD1 or TRBD2 (6 bases each). V lost 0 bases and J lost 14, with 9 bases in between. The CDR3 totals 11 residues. Germline CDR1 MNHNS, CDR2 SASEGT. CDR3 region: CASSEAGGRYF. The DNA of the CDR3 is TGTGCCAGCAGTGAAGCGGGGGGCAGGTATTTT.

This clonotype was seen a handful of times. This chain uses TRBV10-3 with TRBJ2-5; 12 nucleotides agree with TRBD2. Germline V gene lookup returns CDR1 ENHRY and CDR2 SYGVKD. This CDR3 has 13 amino acids. V was pared by 11 bases and J by 2 bases, with 3 bases of the junction left unmatched. The chain's CDR3 is CAVGLAGQETQYF. Here the CDR3 DNA reads TGTGCCGTAGGACTAGCGGGACAAGAGACCCAGTACTTC.

The rearrangement links TRBV20-1 to TRBJ2-7; D remains ambiguous. This CDR3 is 13 amino acids long. CDR1 and CDR2 (germline): DFQATT, SNEGSKA (reference sequence). Deletions cut 5 bases from V and 2 bases from J, with 13 bases between. The CDR3 here is CSASPQVPYEQYV. Written as DNA, the CDR3 is TGCAGTGCTTCCCCGCAGGTACCCTACGAGCAGTACGTC.

This clonotype came up many times. The chain links TRBV5-1 to TRBJ2-3, with no clear D. V was clipped by 4 bases and J by 0 bases, with 9 bases between them. From germline, CDR1 is SGHRS and CDR2 YFSETQ. This CDR3 comprises 14 residues. CDR3 DNA sequence: TGCGCCAGCAGCCCCGGACGTAGCACAGATACGCAGTATTTT. It yields the protein CASSPGRSTDTQYF.

The rearrangement links TRBV25-1 to TRBJ2-2; D gene uncertain. Deletions cut 0 bases from V and 0 bases from J, with 11 bases between. This CDR3 spans 17 amino acids. The V gene's germline CDR1 is MGHDK and CDR2 SYGVNS. This CDR3 reads CASSEYAGLSNTGELFF. In nucleotides, the CDR3 is TGTGCCAGCAGTGAATATGCTGGGCTTTCGAACACCGGGGAGCTGTTTTTT.